These 9 T cell receptor beta chains originate from one sample sequenced in a study of T cell responses to AZD1222 COVID-19 vaccine. Produced via immunoSEQ multiplex PCR; TCRdb's table is partial and in-frame only. The sample has about 150,000 clones, around 90% seen once. The material was peripheral blood, obtained on day 0 of AZD1222 vaccination. The receptors here all came from an adult in good health.

The chain links TRBV11-1 to TRBJ1-1; no clear D gene. Germline CDR1 and CDR2: SGHAT and FQDESV (reference sequence). The ends were cut back, 3 bases at V and 7 bases at J, with 6 bases in the middle. This CDR3 spans 11 amino acids. The CDR3 sequence: CASSLGVEAFF. In DNA form, the CDR3 reads TGTGCCAGCAGCTTGGGAGTTGAAGCTTTCTTT.

V and J are TRBV4-3 and TRBJ2-1, with 8 positions matching TRBD1. The CDR3 has 16 residues. Trimming removed 0 bases from V and 13 bases from J; junction bases left unmatched: 14. The germline V gene has CDR1 LGHNA and CDR2 YSLEER. CDR3 residues: CASSQDLGPGGVVQFF. The CDR3 nucleotides read TGCGCCAGCAGCCAAGATCTGGGGCCAGGGGGCGTGGTCCAGTTCTTC.

This clone came up a few times. The chain carries TRBV21-1 and TRBJ2-5. TRBV21-1 is deemed a pseudogene. The CDR3 is made up of 11 amino acids. The CDR3 loop reads CAGRVGETQYF. The CDR3 DNA sequence: TGTGCTGGTAGGGTGGGAGAGACCCAGTACTTC.

The rearrangement uses TRBV7-3 and TRBJ2-3; 12 bases match TRBD2. From germline, CDR1 is SGHTA and CDR2 FQGTGA. The CDR3 totals 16 residues. With V trimmed by 2 bases and J by 2 bases, 2 bases remained unmatched. CDR3 residues: CASSLLAGGTTDTQYF. As DNA, the CDR3 is TGTGCCAGCAGCTTACTAGCGGGGGGGACCACAGATACGCAGTATTTT.

This clone was detected only once. This chain uses TRBV19 with TRBJ1-2; unclear D gene. The length of the CDR3 is 14 residues. V lost 3 bases and J 7 bases, leaving 15 bases between the germline ends. Germline CDR1 reads LNHDA; CDR2 reads SQIVND (reference sequence). The CDR3 sequence is CASSIGPLLGGYTF. CDR3 DNA: TGTGCCAGTAGTATCGGACCCCTTCTTGGTGGCTACACCTTC. Full variable domain (outside the CDR3, taken from reference TRBV19 and TRBJ1-2): DGGITQSPKYLFRKEGQNVTLSCEQNLNHDAMYWYRQDPGQGLRLIYYSQIVNDFQKGDIAEGYSVSREKKESFPLTVTSAQKNPTAFYLCASSIGPLLGGYTFGSGTRLTVV.

The chain employs TRBV7-3 and TRBJ2-1; 12 bases line up with TRBD2. The CDR3 is 15 amino acids. V dropped 4 bases and J dropped 6; count of bases not matched to a gene: 4. Germline loops: CDR1 SGHTA, CDR2 FQGTGA. CDR3 nucleotide sequence: TGTGCCAGCAGCTCCCGACTAGCGGGAGTCAATGAGCAGTTCTTC. It yields the protein CASSSRLAGVNEQFF.

This chain's CDR3 is CASSLVAGQGSYEQYF. CDR3 in DNA: TGCGCCAGCAGCTTGGTGGCGGGACAGGGGTCCTACGAGCAGTACTTC. V is TRBV5-1 and J is TRBJ2-7; the match to TRBD1 covers 10 bases. The V and J ends lost 0 bases and 1 base, in that order; junction bases with no gene match: 4. Germline values: CDR1 SGHRS, CDR2 YFSETQ. CDR3 length: 16 amino acids. The full variable domain, its missing parts supplied by reference TRBV5-1 and TRBJ2-7, is KAGVTQTPRYLIKTRGQQVTLSCSPISGHRSVSWYQQTPGQGLQFLFEYFSETQRNKGNFPGRFSGRQFSNSRSEMNVSTLELGDSALYLCASSLVAGQGSYEQYFGPGTRLTVT.

The rearrangement links TRBV19 to TRBJ2-2, with D unresolved. With 1 base removed from V and 6 bases from J, the gap between germline ends came to 3 bases. The CDR3 has 12 residues. Germline V gives CDR1 LNHDA, CDR2 SQIVND (reference sequence). The CDR3 spells CASSIAAGELFF. CDR3 DNA: TGTGCCAGTAGTATAGCAGCCGGGGAGCTGTTTTTT.

The V gene is TRBV5-1, the J gene TRBJ2-5, with no clear D. The CDR3 is 13 amino acids. The V and J ends lost 6 bases and 2 bases respectively, with 11 bases between them. Germline V gene sequence: CDR1 SGHRS, CDR2 YFSETQ. CDR3 loop: CASNQGIQETQYF. As DNA, the CDR3 is TGCGCCAGCAACCAAGGAATTCAAGAGACCCAGTACTTC.